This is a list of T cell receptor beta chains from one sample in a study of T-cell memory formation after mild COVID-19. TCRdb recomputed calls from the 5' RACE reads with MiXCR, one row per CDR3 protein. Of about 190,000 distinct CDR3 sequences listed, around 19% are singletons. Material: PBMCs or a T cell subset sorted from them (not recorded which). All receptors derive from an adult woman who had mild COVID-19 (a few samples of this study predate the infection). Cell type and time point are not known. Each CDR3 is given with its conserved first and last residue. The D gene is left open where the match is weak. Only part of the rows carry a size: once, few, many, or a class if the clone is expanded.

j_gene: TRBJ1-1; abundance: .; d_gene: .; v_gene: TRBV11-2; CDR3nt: TGTGCCAGCAGCCCGAACCGGGTCAGGGGCACTGAAGCTTTCTTT; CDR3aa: CASSPNRVRGTEAFF
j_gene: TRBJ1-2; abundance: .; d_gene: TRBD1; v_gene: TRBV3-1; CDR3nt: TGTGCCAGCAGCCCTCGACAGGGTTTAGGGGGCTACACCTTC; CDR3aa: CASSPRQGLGGYTF
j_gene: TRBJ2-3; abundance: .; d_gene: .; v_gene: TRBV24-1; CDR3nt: TGTGCCACCAGTGATTCCGGGACGGCTCTAGGGACAGATACGCAGTATTTT; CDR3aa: CATSDSGTALGTDTQYF
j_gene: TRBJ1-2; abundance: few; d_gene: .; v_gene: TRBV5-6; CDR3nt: TGTGCCAGCAGCTTACCCCGGGTGCGGTATGGCTACACCTTC; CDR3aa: CASSLPRVRYGYTF
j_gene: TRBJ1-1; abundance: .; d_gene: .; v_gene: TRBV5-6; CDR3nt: TGTGCCAGCAGCTTGTCGCCGGTAACAAACACTGAAGCTTTCTTT; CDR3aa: CASSLSPVTNTEAFF
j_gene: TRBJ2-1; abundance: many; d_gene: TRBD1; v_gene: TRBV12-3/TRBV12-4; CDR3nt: TGTGCCAGCAGTTTAGCCCACAGGGGTGAGCAGTTCTTC; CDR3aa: CASSLAHRGEQFF
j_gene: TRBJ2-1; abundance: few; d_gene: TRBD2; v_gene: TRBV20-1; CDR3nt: TGCAGTGCTAGAAAGGGTCTAGCGGGGTTACATTTGCAGTTCTTC; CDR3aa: CSARKGLAGLHLQFF
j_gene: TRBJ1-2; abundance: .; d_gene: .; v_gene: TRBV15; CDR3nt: TGTGCCACCAGCAGAGGAGACAACTATGGCTACACCTTC; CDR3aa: CATSRGDNYGYTF
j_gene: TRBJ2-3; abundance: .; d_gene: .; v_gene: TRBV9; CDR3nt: TGTGCCAGCAGCGTAGGATATGAGACTAGCACAGATACGCAGTATTTT; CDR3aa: CASSVGYETSTDTQYF
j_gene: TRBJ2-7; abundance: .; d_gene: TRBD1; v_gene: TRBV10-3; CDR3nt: TGTGCCATCGGGACAGGGGCCATCTCCTACGAGCAGTACTTC; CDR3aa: CAIGTGAISYEQYF
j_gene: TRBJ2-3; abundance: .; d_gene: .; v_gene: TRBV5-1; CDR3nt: TGCGCCAGCAGCTTGTCGTCGAATCGTGCAGATACGCAGTATTTT; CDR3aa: CASSLSSNRADTQYF
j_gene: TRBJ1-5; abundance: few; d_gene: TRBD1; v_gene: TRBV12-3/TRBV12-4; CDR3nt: TGTGCCAGCAGTTCAGGCCGGGGGACAGGCAATAGCAATCAGCCCCAGCATTTT; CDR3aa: CASSSGRGTGNSNQPQHF
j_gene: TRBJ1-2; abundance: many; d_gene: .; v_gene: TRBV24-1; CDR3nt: TGTGCCACCAGTGATCCCAATAAAAACGGCTACACCTTC; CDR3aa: CATSDPNKNGYTF
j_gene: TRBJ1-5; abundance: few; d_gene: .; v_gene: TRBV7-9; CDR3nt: TGTGCCAGCAGCTCGGACGGTTATCAGCCCCAGCATTTT; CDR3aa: CASSSDGYQPQHF
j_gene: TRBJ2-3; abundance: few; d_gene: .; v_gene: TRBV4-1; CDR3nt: TGCGCCAGCAGCCAAGTCGTAGAAGTCAGAACCACAGATACGCAGTATTTT; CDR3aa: CASSQVVEVRTTDTQYF
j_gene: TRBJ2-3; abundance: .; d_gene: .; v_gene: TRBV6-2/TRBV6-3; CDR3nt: TGTGCCAGCAGTTACTACCTAGCCCAGCATACGCAGTATTTT; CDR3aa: CASSYYLAQHTQYF
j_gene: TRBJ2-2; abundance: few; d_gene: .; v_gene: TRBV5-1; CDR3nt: TGCGCCAGCAGCTTGGTTACTGACACCGGGGAGCTGTTTTTT; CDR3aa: CASSLVTDTGELFF
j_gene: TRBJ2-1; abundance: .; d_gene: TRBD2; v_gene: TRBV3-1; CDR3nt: TGTGCCAGCAGCCCCACTAGCGGGGGGGCCTACAATGAGCAGTTCTTC; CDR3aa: CASSPTSGGAYNEQFF
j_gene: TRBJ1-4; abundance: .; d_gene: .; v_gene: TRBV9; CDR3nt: TGTGCCAGCAGCGTAGAACCCACCGGACGTGAAAAACTGTTTTTT; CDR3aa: CASSVEPTGREKLFF
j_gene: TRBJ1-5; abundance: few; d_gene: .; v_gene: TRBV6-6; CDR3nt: TGTGCCAGCAAGAAGGGGTCTTGGAATATTGGCAGCAATCAGCCCCAGCATTTT; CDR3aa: CASKKGSWNIGSNQPQHF
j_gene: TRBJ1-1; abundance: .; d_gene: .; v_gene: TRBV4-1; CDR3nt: TGCGCCAGCAGCACCAATCAGCCGTACACTGAAGCTTTCTTT; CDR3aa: CASSTNQPYTEAFF
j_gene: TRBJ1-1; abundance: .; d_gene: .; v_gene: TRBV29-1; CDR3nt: TGCAGCGTTGGGGGCGAAACCTACACTGAAGCTTTCTTT; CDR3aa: CSVGGETYTEAFF